This T cell receptor (beta chain) was captured by sequencing in a study of regulatory T cells in long-lasting Graves disease. Study observations and caveats: TRBV28, TRBJ1-2 and TRBJ2-5 were segments that persistent disease favored. Lower TCR diversity was seen in persistent Graves' patients than in newly diagnosed ones.

Indicated time point: persistent/refractory GD, antithyroid drugs over 5 years with positive TRAb. From RNA extracted from PBMCs, the TCR library was made. Graves' disease diagnosis followed American Thyroid Association guidelines. CDR1 and CDR2 from the germline V gene are SGHVS and FQNEAQ. This CDR3 is built from 13 residues. V dropped 3 bases and J dropped 6 bases, with 9 bases sitting between them. Arm-PCR of CDR3 regions with iRepertoire HTBI primers generated TCR beta libraries. In the authors' methods: The identification of approximately 62 TRBV and 14 to 15 TRBJ segments was made across samples. TCRdb reprocessed the multiplex PCR reads via MiXCR and lists one record per CDR3 protein. TCRdb, rather than the study authors, made the V and J calls. The sample includes fewer than 550,000 distinct CDR3 sequences, about 22% of them seen just once. In this sample, this clonotype turned up many times. Its specificity is unknown.

The source material was peripheral blood mononuclear cells (PBMCs), sampled when the disease was refractory, from a patient treated with antithyroid drugs. The J gene is TRBJ1-5, the V gene TRBV7-8; D is perhaps TRBD1 (5 bases). The receptor was isolated from a female donor with Graves disease. The CDR3 DNA reads TGTGCCAGCAGCTTCGGGGGGATTCAGCCCCAGCATTTT. This codes for CASSFGGIQPQHF.